These 13 T cell receptor beta chains came from one sample sequenced in a study of cytomegalovirus exposure and HLA in healthy donors (dated by TCRdb to between 2016 and 2019). Library construction relied on the immunoSEQ multiplex PCR assay. For the multiplex PCR, a mixture combining 60 forward primers for TCR Vbeta segments and 13 reverse primers for TCR Jbeta segments was used. TCRdb retrieved this table from immuneACCESS and kept in-frame rearrangements only. Not all clones are present; in checked studies, unresolved V genes account for under half, and no reason is known for the remainder. Across this sample there are about 190,000 clones, with roughly 80% seen only once. 2% to 2.5% of the sample rests with the top ten. Source material: PBMCs. The receptor set was obtained from a woman aged 25 to 39 in good health and CMV-seropositive.

This chain joins TRBV5-1 and TRBJ2-5, with a tentative D call TRBD1 (6 bases). The CDR3 sequence is 15 residues long. Deletions cut 4 bases from V and 1 base from J, with 14 bases between. The germline gives CDR1 SGHRS, CDR2 YFSETQ. CDR3 DNA sequence: TGCGCCAGCAGCAGCCGGGACACCCGCCAAGAGACCCAGTACTTC. Translating it yields CASSSRDTRQETQYF.

The CDR3 DNA reads as TGTGCCAGCAGCCCCATTTTACAGGGAGTTGCGGATACGCAGTATTTT. Translating it yields CASSPILQGVADTQYF. The chain couples TRBV9 to TRBJ2-3, with D maybe TRBD1 (6 bases). This CDR3 has 16 amino acids. Germline loops: CDR1 SGDLS, CDR2 YYNGEE. Trimming removed 4 bases from V and 6 bases from J, with 21 bases in between.

The chain is built from TRBV7-2 and TRBJ1-6, with a tentative D call TRBD1 (6 bases). The CDR3 is 15 amino acids. Germline CDR1 reads SGHTA; CDR2 reads FQGNSA. Trimming removed 1 base from V and 8 bases from J, with 12 bases in between. The CDR3 spells CASSLVGQPHSPLHF. In nucleotides, the CDR3 is TGTGCCAGCAGCTTAGTCGGACAGCCCCATTCACCCCTCCACTTT.

This clone occurred once. This CDR3 is CASSLTRTGMGYTF. CDR3 nucleotide sequence: TGCGCCAGCAGCTTGACCCGGACAGGGATGGGCTACACCTTC. V and J are TRBV5-1 and TRBJ1-2, with 8 nucleotides matching TRBD1. In germline, CDR1 is SGHRS, CDR2 YFSETQ. The J segment lost 8 bases and the V segment lost 1 base, leaving 7 bases of the junction unmatched. The CDR3 is 14 residues long.

This clone was counted between two and nine times. This rearrangement joins TRBV9 to TRBJ2-1; D may be TRBD2 (5 bases). Germline loops: CDR1 SGDLS, CDR2 YYNGEE. The V gene lost 0 bases and the J gene lost 1 base, with 11 bases spanning the gap. This CDR3 has 16 residues. CDR3: CASSVGGGNSYNEQFF. The CDR3 DNA sequence: TGTGCCAGCAGCGTAGGCGGAGGAAATTCCTACAATGAGCAGTTCTTC.

The chain recombines TRBV4-2 with TRBJ2-7; tentatively, D is TRBD1 (5 bases). Germline lookup yields CDR1 LGHNA and CDR2 YNFKEQ. The CDR3 is 16 residues long. Between the trimmed V and J ends, which lost 0 bases and 5 bases, there was a span of 17 bases. CDR3 in amino acids: CASSQEVPGQQDEQYF. CDR3 sequence (DNA): TGTGCCAGCAGCCAAGAAGTACCGGGCCAACAGGACGAGCAGTACTTC.

This chain uses TRBV6-1 with TRBJ1-4, with 7 bases fitting TRBD1. The V gene end was trimmed by 5 bases and the J gene end by 8 bases; junction bases not matched to a gene: 5. The CDR3 spans 13 residues. Germline V lookup: CDR1 MNHNS, CDR2 SASEGT. CDR3 residues: CASSTGAGEKLFF. Here the CDR3 DNA reads TGTGCCAGCAGTACAGGGGCAGGGGAAAAACTGTTTTTT.

This clone was observed a handful of times. The rearrangement uses TRBV7-2 and TRBJ1-2; 8 positions match TRBD1. This CDR3 comprises 14 residues. Germline CDR1 is SGHTA and CDR2 is FQGNSA. V shed 3 bases, J shed 4 bases, and the junction held 4 bases outside the gene matches. The CDR3 DNA sequence: TGTGCCAGCAGCTTTACAGGGGGTGGCTATGGCTACACCTTC. Amino acids: CASSFTGGGYGYTF.

This chain links TRBV5-1 with TRBJ2-7, with TRBD1 identical over 9 bases. This CDR3 is built from 15 residues. Germline V lookup: CDR1 SGHRS, CDR2 YFSETQ. Losses at the gene ends were 0 bases for V and 5 bases for J; bases not matched to a gene: 6. The CDR3 is CASSLAGTGLDEQYF. The CDR3 DNA reads TGCGCCAGCAGCTTGGCCGGGACAGGGTTGGACGAGCAGTACTTC. The variable domain in full, completed from reference TRBV5-1 and TRBJ2-7, reads KAGVTQTPRYLIKTRGQQVTLSCSPISGHRSVSWYQQTPGQGLQFLFEYFSETQRNKGNFPGRFSGRQFSNSRSEMNVSTLELGDSALYLCASSLAGTGLDEQYFGPGTRLTVT.

This rearrangement joins TRBV27 to TRBJ2-6; D may be TRBD1 (5 bases). CDR1 is MNHEY, CDR2 SMNVEV, per germline (reference sequence). The germline V and J ends were trimmed by 6 bases and 2 bases, with 8 bases remaining between them. The CDR3 sequence is 14 residues long. CDR3 protein: CASREGAGANVLTF. CDR3 DNA: TGTGCCAGCAGGGAAGGGGCTGGGGCCAACGTCCTGACTTTC.

This chain joins TRBV5-6 and TRBJ2-2; tentative D call: TRBD2 (6 bases). CDR1 and CDR2 (germline): SGHDT, YYEEEE. Trimming removed 2 bases at V and 4 bases at J, with 21 bases between. This CDR3 has 18 amino acids. The CDR3 nucleotides are TGTGCCAGCAGCTTCTTGGTCGATCCGGGGGTGCCCACCGGGGAGCTGTTTTTT. Translated, it gives CASSFLVDPGVPTGELFF.

CDR3 coding DNA: TGTGCCAGCAGCCCGGTGGGGGGTGTCGCTGAAGCTTTCTTT. It encodes CASSPVGGVAEAFF. The V gene is TRBV5-5, the J gene TRBJ1-1; D is perhaps TRBD1 (5 bases). The CDR3 covers 14 residues. The V end was cut by 4 bases, the J end by 6 bases, with 16 bases between. Germline CDR1 SGHKS, CDR2 YYEKEE (reference sequence).

This clone was seen only once. J is TRBJ1-1 and V is TRBV5-1, with 9 bases aligning to TRBD1. Germline loops: CDR1 SGHRS, CDR2 YFSETQ. V lost 5 bases and J lost 6; bases outside the gene matches: 8. The CDR3 covers 14 residues. The CDR3 protein is CASRGGTGTSEAFF. As DNA, the CDR3 is TGCGCCAGCAGGGGCGGGACAGGGACTTCTGAAGCTTTCTTT.